These 26 T cell receptor beta chains were sequenced from one sample in a study of CD8+ T cells in alopecia areata. Extracted from the samples, RNA was reverse transcribed into cDNA to serve as the sequencing template. Method: immunoSEQ multiplex PCR; TCRdb's copy keeps in-frame clones and lacks some. The repertoire holds over 250,000 clones, 50% to 75% seen once, with around 0.92% in the top ten. Stated treatment: oral pan-JAK inhibitor, 5-10 mg twice daily. Here the sequenced sample was CD4+ T cells sorted from blood, taken at week 52, from a patient treated with tofacitinib. Receptor source: a human donor with alopecia areata.

This clone was counted only a few times. V and J are TRBV6-1 and TRBJ2-4; D gene ambiguous. V was clipped by 4 bases and J by 1 base, with 14 bases between them. The CDR3 is 16 amino acids. CDR1 and CDR2 from the germline V gene are MNHNS and SASEGT. In DNA form, the CDR3 reads TGTGCCAGCAGTGGAGCCCCTAAATCTGCCAAAAACATTCAGTACTTC. Translation: CASSGAPKSAKNIQYF.

A few counts support this clone. V usage is TRBV6-5 and J usage is TRBJ2-3; D remains ambiguous. In germline, CDR1 is MNHEY, CDR2 SVGAGI. This CDR3 comprises 13 residues. V was clipped by 5 bases and J by 2 bases, with 8 bases between them. CDR3 in amino acids: CASSTRTTDTQYF. CDR3 in DNA: TGTGCCAGCAGTACGCGGACCACAGATACGCAGTATTTT.

The J gene is TRBJ2-3, the V gene TRBV4-2; D unclear. The V end was cut by 0 bases, the J end by 7 bases, with 8 bases between. The CDR3 spans 13 residues. Germline CDR1 LGHNA, CDR2 YNFKEQ. The CDR3 nucleotides are TGTGCCAGCAGCCAAGATTCGGTGAATACGCAGTATTTT. Protein sequence: CASSQDSVNTQYF.

The V call is TRBV27, the J call TRBJ1-6; D is perhaps TRBD1 (5 bases). V lost 4 bases and J 8 bases, leaving 12 bases between the germline ends. Germline assignment: CDR1 MNHEY and CDR2 SMNVEV (reference sequence). The CDR3 has 14 amino acids. The CDR3 loop is CASSSGRMHSPLHF. DNA of the CDR3: TGTGCCAGCAGTTCGGGACGGATGCATTCACCCCTCCACTTT.

The chain joins TRBV15 to TRBJ1-5; no reliable D call. V lost 0 bases to trimming and J lost 7 bases, with 4 bases between them. The length of the CDR3 is 12 residues. Germline CDR1 is LNHNV and CDR2 is YYDKDF (reference sequence). In DNA, the CDR3 is TGTGCCACCAGCAGAGATAAGCAGCCCCAGCATTTT. The encoded protein is CATSRDKQPQHF.

The V call is TRBV6-5, the J call TRBJ1-5; 8 bases map to TRBD1. This CDR3 contains 12 residues. The V segment lost 6 bases and the J segment 6 bases; nucleotides outside the gene matches: 1. Germline values: CDR1 MNHEY, CDR2 SVGAGI. As DNA, the CDR3 is TGTGCCAGCAGGACAGGGGTTCAGCCCCAGCATTTT. Translating it yields CASRTGVQPQHF.

V gene TRBV7-2 combines with J gene TRBJ1-5; 8 bases align to TRBD1. The CDR3 has 16 amino acids. The V segment lost 3 bases and the J segment 3 bases; nucleotides outside the gene matches: 7. Germline V gene sequence: CDR1 SGHTA, CDR2 FQGNSA. The CDR3 here is CASSLAGQVYNQPQHF. The CDR3 nucleotides are TGTGCCAGCAGCTTGGCGGGACAGGTTTACAATCAGCCCCAGCATTTT.

The V and J genes are TRBV25-1 and TRBJ2-5; the match to TRBD1 covers 9 bases. Germline V gene data show CDR1 as MGHDK and CDR2 as SYGVNS. V dropped 2 bases and J dropped 11; count of bases not matched to a gene: 3. This CDR3 comprises 12 residues. The CDR3 reads CASSEGTGWQYF. Written as DNA, the CDR3 is TGTGCCAGCAGTGAAGGGACAGGGTGGCAGTACTTC.

This clone was seen ten or more times. This chain joins TRBV10-3 and TRBJ2-5, with TRBD2 matching over 8 bases. V shed 5 bases and J 3 bases; nucleotides not matched to a gene: 8. Per germline, CDR1 ENHRY and CDR2 SYGVKD. This CDR3 is built from 15 residues. The CDR3 here is CAISPSGLAEETQYF. CDR3 bases: TGTGCCATCAGTCCCTCCGGACTAGCCGAAGAGACCCAGTACTTC.

This clone occurred a few times. Possible read error: a much larger clone is one base away. The chain combines TRBV5-6 with TRBJ2-3; TRBD1 might be the D (5 bases). This CDR3 has 12 residues. V gave up 4 bases and J gave up 5 bases, with 8 bases separating them. Germline CDR1 is SGHDT and CDR2 is YYEEEE. For the CDR3, the DNA is TGTGCCAGCAGCACCAGGGTAGATACGCAGTATTTT. Its translation: CASSTRVDTQYF.

The chain links TRBV6-5 to TRBJ2-1, with a possible D match to TRBD2 (6 bases). This CDR3 is built from 9 residues. The germline CDR1 and CDR2 sequences are MNHEY and SVGAGI. CDR3 sequence reads: CDEEGEQFF. The CDR3 DNA follows: TGTGATGAGGAGGGTGAGCAGTTCTTC.

The rearrangement links TRBV18 to TRBJ1-1; D not certain. The germline V gene encodes CDR1 KGHSH and CDR2 LQKENI. V lost 3 bases, J lost 4 bases, and 18 bases lay in between. There are 16 residues in the CDR3. The CDR3 sequence: CASSPLYGDVATEAFF. In DNA, the CDR3 is TGTGCCAGCTCACCCCTCTATGGGGATGTGGCCACTGAAGCTTTCTTT.

The chain carries TRBV19 and TRBJ2-1; D unclear. Germline loops: CDR1 LNHDA, CDR2 SQIVND (reference sequence). The ends were cut back, 7 bases at V and 5 bases at J, with 6 bases in the middle. There are 11 residues in the CDR3. CDR3 residues: CASKANNEQFF. For the CDR3, the DNA is TGTGCCAGTAAAGCAAACAATGAGCAGTTCTTC.

CDR3 in amino acids: CAWSRTGYGYTF. The CDR3 DNA is TGTGCCTGGAGCCGGACAGGCTATGGCTACACCTTC. This chain uses TRBV30 with TRBJ1-2; the match to TRBD1 covers 7 bases. The CDR3 runs 12 residues. CDR1 and CDR2 from the germline V gene are GTSNPN and SVGIG (reference sequence). V shed 3 bases and J 4 bases; nucleotides not matched to a gene: 2.

The gene calls are TRBV25-1 and TRBJ2-7, with D perhaps TRBD1 (5 bases). The DNA end lines up better with TRBJ2-5; the J call may be wrong. This CDR3 has 13 amino acids. Germline V gene sequence: CDR1 MGHDK, CDR2 SYGVNS. The CDR3 loop reads CASSEQGRETQYF. The CDR3 DNA reads TGTGCCAGCAGTGAACAGGGTAGGGAGACCCAGTACTTC.

This clone occurred a few times. V is TRBV27 and J is TRBJ2-6; tentatively, D is TRBD1 (6 bases). The V end lost 2 bases, the J end lost 4 bases, and 9 bases lay between the germline ends. This CDR3 region has 15 residues. Germline V lookup: CDR1 MNHEY, CDR2 SMNVEV (reference sequence). The CDR3 DNA sequence: TGTGCCAGCAGTTTAAGAGGGACAGGGGCCAACGTCCTGACTTTC. The encoded protein is CASSLRGTGANVLTF.

The genes are TRBV6-5 and TRBJ1-4; 9 bases align to TRBD1. In germline, CDR1 is MNHEY, CDR2 SVGAGI. This CDR3 comprises 14 residues. The junction had 8 bases not matched to a gene; V was cut back by 5 bases and J by 10 bases. As DNA, the CDR3 is TGTGCCAGCAGTAGATCGGGACAGGGCTCAAAACTGTTTTTT. It encodes CASSRSGQGSKLFF.

The chain recombines TRBV6-5 with TRBJ1-2; perhaps TRBD1 as D (5 bases). The CDR3 is 13 amino acids. The V gene lost 4 bases and the J gene lost 3 bases, with 9 bases spanning the gap. Germline lookup yields CDR1 MNHEY and CDR2 SVGAGI. The CDR3 DNA reads as TGTGCCAGCAGTTTCACGGGGGACTATGGCTACACCTTC. Residues: CASSFTGDYGYTF.

Only one count was recorded for this clone. The chain joins TRBV7-8 to TRBJ2-1; D may match TRBD1 or TRBD2 (5 bases each). Germline V gives CDR1 SGHVS, CDR2 FQNEAQ. Between the trimmed V and J ends, which lost 3 bases and 0 bases, there was a span of 6 bases. The CDR3 loop spans 14 amino acids. The CDR3 region is CASSFGGSYNEQFF. CDR3 coding DNA: TGTGCCAGCAGCTTTGGGGGCTCCTACAATGAGCAGTTCTTC. Supplemented by reference TRBV7-8 and TRBJ2-1, the full variable domain reads GAGVSQSPRYKVAKRGQDVALRCDPISGHVSLFWYQQALGQGPEFLTYFQNEAQLDKSGLPSDRFFAERPEGSVSTLKIQRTQQEDSAVYLCASSFGGSYNEQFFGPGTRLTVL.

Concerning this clone itself: The same CDR3 also results from other DNA sequences found in this sample. This CDR3 reads CSARQGSTDTQYF. The DNA for the CDR3 is TGCAGCGCTCGACAGGGAAGCACAGATACGCAGTATTTT. The chain recombines TRBV29-1 with TRBJ2-3; 7 bases agree with TRBD1. The germline V gene has CDR1 SQVTM and CDR2 ANQGSEA. V shed 7 bases, J shed 0 bases, and the junction held 4 bases outside the gene matches. CDR3 length: 13 amino acids.

This clone was detected only a few times. The rearrangement uses TRBV4-1 and TRBJ2-7; D is perhaps TRBD2 (6 bases). Germline values: CDR1 MGHRA, CDR2 YSYEKL. CDR3 length: 16 amino acids. V was pared by 4 bases and J by 1 base, with 17 bases between. CDR3: CASSPIGGTKSYEQYF. The CDR3 nucleotides read TGCGCCAGCAGCCCCATCGGCGGGACCAAATCCTACGAGCAGTACTTC.

The chain carries TRBV2 and TRBJ2-1; 10 bases are a match to TRBD2. The germline gives CDR1 SNHLY, CDR2 FYNNEI. There are 14 residues in the CDR3. The V segment lost 9 bases and the J segment 8 bases; nucleotides outside the gene matches: 10. CDR3 residues: CASRPGLAPHEQFF. The CDR3 nucleotides are TGTGCCAGTCGTCCGGGACTAGCGCCCCATGAGCAGTTCTTC.

This clone has just one count. The chain is built from TRBV30 and TRBJ2-5; D is undetermined. Germline V lookup: CDR1 GTSNPN, CDR2 SVGIG (reference sequence). The CDR3 spans 13 residues. The V gene lost 1 base and the J gene lost 5 bases, with 11 bases spanning the gap. The CDR3 sequence is CAWSEASSETQYF. The CDR3 coding sequence is TGTGCCTGGAGTGAGGCCAGCTCGGAGACCCAGTACTTC.

V usage is TRBV15 and J usage is TRBJ2-7, with 7 nucleotides matching TRBD1. Germline trimming cut 7 bases from V and 4 bases from J; bases unmatched to any gene: 13. The CDR3 is 15 residues long. Germline V gene lookup returns CDR1 LNHNV and CDR2 YYDKDF (reference sequence). CDR3 in amino acids: CATTPMGTVDYEQYF. CDR3 nucleotides: TGTGCCACCACCCCAATGGGGACAGTCGATTACGAGCAGTACTTC.

In its sample, this clone was seen a few times. The DNA of the CDR3 is TGTGCCAGCAGCGTAGGGCTAGCAGATACGCAGTATTTT. Translated, it gives CASSVGLADTQYF. The chain joins TRBV9 to TRBJ2-3, with D hard to call. This CDR3 has 13 amino acids. Between the trimmed V and J ends, which lost 0 bases and 4 bases, there was a span of 6 bases. Germline CDR1 is SGDLS and CDR2 is YYNGEE. Full variable domain (missing parts from reference TRBV9 and TRBJ2-3): DSGVTQTPKHLITATGQRVTLRCSPRSGDLSVYWYQQSLDQGLQFLIQYYNGEERAKGNILERFSAQQFPDLHSELNLSSLELGDSALYFCASSVGLADTQYFGPGTRLTVL.

This clone was found a few times. The chain recombines TRBV6-5 with TRBJ1-6, with 9 bases lining up with TRBD1. Germline CDR1 is MNHEY and CDR2 is SVGAGI. This CDR3 region has 15 residues. Trimming cost V 0 bases and J 7 bases; bases outside gene matches: 1. The CDR3: CASSYSGTGNSPLHF. CDR3 coding DNA: TGTGCCAGCAGTTACTCAGGGACAGGGAATTCACCCCTCCACTTT.